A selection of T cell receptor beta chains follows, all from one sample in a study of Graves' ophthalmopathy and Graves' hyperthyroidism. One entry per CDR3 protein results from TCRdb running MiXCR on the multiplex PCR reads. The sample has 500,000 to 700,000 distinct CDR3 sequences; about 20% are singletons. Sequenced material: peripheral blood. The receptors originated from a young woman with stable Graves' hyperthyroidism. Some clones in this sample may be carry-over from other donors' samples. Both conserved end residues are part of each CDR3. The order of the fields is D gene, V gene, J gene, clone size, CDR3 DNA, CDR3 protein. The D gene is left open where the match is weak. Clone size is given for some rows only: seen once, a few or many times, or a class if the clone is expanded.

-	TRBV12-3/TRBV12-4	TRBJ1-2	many	TGTGCCAGCATCCTTCGGGGTTTAGACTCTGGCTACACCTTC	CASILRGLDSGYTF
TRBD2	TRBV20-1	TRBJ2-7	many	TGCAGTGCTAGGGAAACAAGCGGGACCGCCTACGAGCAGTACTTC	CSARETSGTAYEQYF
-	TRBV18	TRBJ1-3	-	TGTGCCAGCTCACCTCTACAGGCAGACGGAAACACCATATATTTT	CASSPLQADGNTIYF
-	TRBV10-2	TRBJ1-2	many	TGCGCCAGCAGTGAGCCAGACAGAGACTATGGCTACACCTTC	CASSEPDRDYGYTF
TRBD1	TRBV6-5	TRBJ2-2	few	TGTGCCAGCAGTTACGGGACAGGGGGCGCGAACACCGGGGAGCTGTTTTTT	CASSYGTGGANTGELFF
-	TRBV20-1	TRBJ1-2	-	TGCAGTACTAGAGAGACAGGAGGGGGTGGCTACACCTTC	CSTRETGGGGYTF
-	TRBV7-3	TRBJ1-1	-	TGTGCCAGCAGCCCGACGGGGGGTAGCGCTGAAGCTTTCTTT	CASSPTGGSAEAFF
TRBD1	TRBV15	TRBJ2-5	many	TGTGCCACCAGCGGTCGGACAGGGGTGATGGAGACCCAGTACTTC	CATSGRTGVMETQYF
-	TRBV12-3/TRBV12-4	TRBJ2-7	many	TGTGCCAGCAGTCCCCTCCTCCGGGACGGCTCCTACGAGCAGTACTTC	CASSPLLRDGSYEQYF
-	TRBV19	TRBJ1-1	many	TGTGCCAGTAGTATCCCAAAGAGGATGAACACTGAAGCTTTCTTT	CASSIPKRMNTEAFF
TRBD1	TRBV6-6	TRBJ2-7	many	TGTGCCAGCAGCCAAACCAGGGGGCGCTGGTACGAGCAGTACTTC	CASSQTRGRWYEQYF
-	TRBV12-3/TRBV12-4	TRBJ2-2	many	TGTGCCAGCAGTCGGCCTGAGAACACCGGGGAGCTGTTTTTT	CASSRPENTGELFF
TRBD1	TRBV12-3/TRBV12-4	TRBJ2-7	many	TGTGCCAGCAGTTTAGAAGGGACAGGGGACGAGCAGTACTTC	CASSLEGTGDEQYF
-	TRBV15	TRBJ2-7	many	TGTGCCACCAGCAGAGGTATTCAGGGCGGTTACGAGCAGTACTTC	CATSRGIQGGYEQYF
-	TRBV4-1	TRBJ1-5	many	TGCGCCAGCAGCTTCGGACAGACGAGCAATCAGCCCCAGCATTTT	CASSFGQTSNQPQHF
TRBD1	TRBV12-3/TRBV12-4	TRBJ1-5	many	TGTGCCAGCAGAGAAGGACAGGGCACTCAGCCCCAGCATTTT	CASREGQGTQPQHF
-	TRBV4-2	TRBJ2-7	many	TGTGCCAGCAGCCAAGATCTTGAGAGCTCCTACGAGCAGTACTTC	CASSQDLESSYEQYF
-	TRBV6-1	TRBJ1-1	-	TGTGCCAGCAGTGAGGGGTCCACTGAAGCTTTCTTT	CASSEGSTEAFF
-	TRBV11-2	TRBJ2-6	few	TGTGCCAGCCAGCGGCAGAACTCTGGGGCCAACGTCCTGACTTTC	CASQRQNSGANVLTF
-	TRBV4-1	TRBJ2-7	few	TGCGCCAGCAGCCAAGAAAAGGTTGGGGACGAGCAGTACTTC	CASSQEKVGDEQYF
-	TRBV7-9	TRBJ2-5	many	TGTGCCAGCAGCTTTGAAGACAACCAAGAGACCCAGTACTTC	CASSFEDNQETQYF
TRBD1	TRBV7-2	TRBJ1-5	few	TGTGCCAGCAGCTTCGGACAGGCCGAAGACCAGCCCCAGCATTTT	CASSFGQAEDQPQHF
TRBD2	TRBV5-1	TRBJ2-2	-	TGCGCCAGCAGCTTACTAGCGGGGAAATACACCGGGGAGCTGTTTTTT	CASSLLAGKYTGELFF
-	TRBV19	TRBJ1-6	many	TGTGCCAGCCAGTCCGGGACTCCTACGAGGAATTCACCCCTCCACTTT	CASQSGTPTRNSPLHF
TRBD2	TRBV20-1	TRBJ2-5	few	TGCAGTGCCCATGGGATTAGCGGGAGGGAGTCAGAGACCCAGTACTTC	CSAHGISGRESETQYF
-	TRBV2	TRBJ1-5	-	TGTGCCAGCAGTGAAGGTTGGGGGAGCAATCAGCCCCAGCATTTT	CASSEGWGSNQPQHF
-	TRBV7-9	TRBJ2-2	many	TGTGCCAGCAGCTTAGTTGACAACACCGGGGAGCTGTTTTTT	CASSLVDNTGELFF
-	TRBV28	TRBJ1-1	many	TGTGCCAGCAGCCGGCGGGAGGCCACTGAAGCTTTCTTT	CASSRREATEAFF
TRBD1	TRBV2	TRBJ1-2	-	TGTGCCAGCAGGACAGGGGGCGGAGGTGTCTATGGCTACACCTTC	CASRTGGGGVYGYTF
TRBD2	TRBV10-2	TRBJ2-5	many	TGCGCCAGCAGCCTGACTAGCGGGGGCCCTCAAGAGACCCAGTACTTC	CASSLTSGGPQETQYF
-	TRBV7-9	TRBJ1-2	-	TGCGCCAGCAGCCAAAGGGACGTATCTAACTATGGCTACACCTTC	CASSQRDVSNYGYTF
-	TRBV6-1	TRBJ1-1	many	TGTGCCAGCAGCGAATGGCCAGGGGCTGAAGCTTTCTTT	CASSEWPGAEAFF
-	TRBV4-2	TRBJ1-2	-	TGTGCCAGCAGCCAAGAATCGCGGGAGAACTATGGCTACACCTTC	CASSQESRENYGYTF
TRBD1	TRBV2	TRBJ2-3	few	TGTGCCAACGCCGAGACAGGGTCCCCAGATACGCAGTATTTT	CANAETGSPDTQYF
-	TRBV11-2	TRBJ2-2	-	TGTGCCAGCAGCGGCTCAGTGAACACCGGGGAGCTGTTTTTT	CASSGSVNTGELFF
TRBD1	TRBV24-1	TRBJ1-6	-	TGTGCCACCAGTGACCCAAGACAGGGCCCGAATTCACCCCTCCACTTT	CATSDPRQGPNSPLHF
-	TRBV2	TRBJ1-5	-	TGTGCCAGCAGTGTTGGGGGGGAATATCAGCCCCAGCATTTT	CASSVGGEYQPQHF
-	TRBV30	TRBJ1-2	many	TGTGCCTGGAGTGGCTATACAGGGAACTATGGCTACACCTTC	CAWSGYTGNYGYTF
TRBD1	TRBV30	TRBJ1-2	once	TGTGCCTGGATGGGGCAGGGGGCAGATGGCTACACCTTC	CAWMGQGADGYTF
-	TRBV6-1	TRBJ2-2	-	TGTGCCAGCAGGAGTCCTTACACCGGGGAGCTGTTTTTT	CASRSPYTGELFF
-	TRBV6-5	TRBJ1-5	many	TGTGCCAGCAGTTACTCTCGGGGGTCGCCCCAGCATTTT	CASSYSRGSPQHF
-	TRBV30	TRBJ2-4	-	TGTGCCTGGAGTGTACTTGGGATAAAAAACATTCAGTACTTC	CAWSVLGIKNIQYF
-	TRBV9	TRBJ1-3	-	TGTGCCAGCAGCATAGGGGTGGCGGGGGACTCTGGAAACACCATATATTTT	CASSIGVAGDSGNTIYF
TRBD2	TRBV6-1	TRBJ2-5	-	TGTGCCAGCAGAACCCCCGGGGGGGCCTATTCAGAGACCCAGTACTTC	CASRTPGGAYSETQYF
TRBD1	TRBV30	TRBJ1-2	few	TGTGCCTGGAGTGGGACAGGGCCCGTCTATGGCTACACCTTC	CAWSGTGPVYGYTF
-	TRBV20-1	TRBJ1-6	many	TGCAGTGCTAGAGGGTCAGGACAGTCCGGTTCACCCCTCCACTTT	CSARGSGQSGSPLHF
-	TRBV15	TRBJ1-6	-	TGTGCCACCAGCAGAGACGTGGGGAGACCCCTCCACTTT	CATSRDVGRPLHF
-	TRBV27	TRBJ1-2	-	TGTGCCAGCAGTTGGGGGGCGGACTATGGCTACACCTTC	CASSWGADYGYTF
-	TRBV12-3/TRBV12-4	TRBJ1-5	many	TGTGCCAGCAATCTTGGGTTGCAGGACAATCAGCCCCAGCATTTT	CASNLGLQDNQPQHF
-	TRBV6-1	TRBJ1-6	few	TGTGCCACCAGCAAGGAGATGTCCAATTCACCCCTCCACTTT	CATSKEMSNSPLHF
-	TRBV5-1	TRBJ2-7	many	TGCGCCAGCAGCTTGGCCGGACAGACCTACGAGCAGTACTTC	CASSLAGQTYEQYF
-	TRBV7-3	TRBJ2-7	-	TGTGCCGACGCGAGAGGGGGCTCCTACGAGCAGTACTTC	CADARGGSYEQYF
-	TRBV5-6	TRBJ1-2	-	TGTGCCAGCAGCTTGATAGGGAACCCTCATGGCTACACCTTC	CASSLIGNPHGYTF
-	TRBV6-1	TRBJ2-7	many	TGTGCCAGCAGTAAAAATCAGGGTTACTACGAGCAGTACTTC	CASSKNQGYYEQYF
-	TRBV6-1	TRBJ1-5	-	TGTGCCAGCACCCCCGTCAGGGGAAGCAATCAGCCCCAGCATTTT	CASTPVRGSNQPQHF
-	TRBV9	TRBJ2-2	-	TGTGCCAGCAGTGGGGGGGCCCGAGTCTCCGGGGAGCTGTTTTTT	CASSGGARVSGELFF
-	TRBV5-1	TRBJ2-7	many	TGCGCCAGCAGCACCGGATATGGCCTCGAGCAGTACTTC	CASSTGYGLEQYF
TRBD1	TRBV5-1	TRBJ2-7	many	TGCGCCAGCAGTCGCTTATCGGGACAGATTGCCGAGCAGTACTTC	CASSRLSGQIAEQYF
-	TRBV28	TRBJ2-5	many	TGTGCCAGCAGTTTACGAGGACACGGCCAAGAGACCCAGTACTTC	CASSLRGHGQETQYF